This T cell receptor beta chain comes out of a study of blood T cell repertoires in COVID-19. Study information: The samples span acute and convalescent COVID-19 from the United States, Italy and Spain. From T cells, B-cell-depleted T cells, or PBMCs came the material, which was cDNA or gDNA.

How the authors handled the data: For nucleated cells, counts were estimated from reference gene primer amplification. Method: immunoSEQ multiplex PCR; TCRdb's copy keeps in-frame clones and lacks some. The V and J calls and clone size come from that table; D and trimming were worked out from the DNA. This sample has about 400,000 clones, with around 90% found just once. The length of the CDR3 is 14 residues. The germline gives CDR1 SGDLS, CDR2 YYNGEE. The trim removed 3 bases at V and 5 bases at J, leaving 3 bases unmatched. The sequence was obtained from a man aged 35-49 years with acute or convalescent COVID-19. Sequencing was performed on peripheral blood. The chain is built from TRBV9 and TRBJ2-3; 10 bases line up with TRBD2. The CDR3 DNA reads as TGTGCCAGCAGCGGGGGACTAGCGTTAGATACGCAGTATTTT. It translates to CASSGGLALDTQYF.